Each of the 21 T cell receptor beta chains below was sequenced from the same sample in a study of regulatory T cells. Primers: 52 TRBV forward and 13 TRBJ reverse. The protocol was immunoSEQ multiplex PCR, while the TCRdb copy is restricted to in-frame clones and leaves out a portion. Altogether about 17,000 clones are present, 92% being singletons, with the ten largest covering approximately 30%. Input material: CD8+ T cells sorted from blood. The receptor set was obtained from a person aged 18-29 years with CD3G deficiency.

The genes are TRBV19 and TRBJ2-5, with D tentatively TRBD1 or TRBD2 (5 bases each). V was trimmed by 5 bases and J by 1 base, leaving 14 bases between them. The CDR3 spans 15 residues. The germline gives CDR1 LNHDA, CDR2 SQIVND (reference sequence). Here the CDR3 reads CASSAQLGTQETQYF. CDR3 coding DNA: TGTGCCAGTAGTGCGCAATTGGGGACCCAAGAGACCCAGTACTTC.

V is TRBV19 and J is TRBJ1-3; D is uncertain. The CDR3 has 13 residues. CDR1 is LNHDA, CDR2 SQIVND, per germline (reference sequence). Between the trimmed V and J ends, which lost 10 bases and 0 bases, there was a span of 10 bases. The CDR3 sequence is CATKTSSGNTIYF. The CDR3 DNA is TGTGCCACCAAAACGAGCTCTGGAAACACCATATATTTT. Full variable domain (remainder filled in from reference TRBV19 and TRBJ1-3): DGGITQSPKYLFRKEGQNVTLSCEQNLNHDAMYWYRQDPGQGLRLIYYSQIVNDFQKGDIAEGYSVSREKKESFPLTVTSAQKNPTAFYLCATKTSSGNTIYFGEGSWLTVV.

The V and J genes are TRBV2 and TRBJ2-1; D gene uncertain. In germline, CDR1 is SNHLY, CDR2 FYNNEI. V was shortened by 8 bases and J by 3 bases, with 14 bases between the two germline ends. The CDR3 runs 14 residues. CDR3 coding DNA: TGTGCCAGCTCGTCCTACTCCAACTACAATGAGCAGTTCTTC. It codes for CASSSYSNYNEQFF. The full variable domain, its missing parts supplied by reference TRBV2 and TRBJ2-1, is EPEVTQTPSHQVTQMGQEVILRCVPISNHLYFYWYRQILGQKVEFLVSFYNNEISEKSEIFDDQFSVERPDGSNFTLKIRSTKLEDSAMYFCASSSYSNYNEQFFGPGTRLTVL.

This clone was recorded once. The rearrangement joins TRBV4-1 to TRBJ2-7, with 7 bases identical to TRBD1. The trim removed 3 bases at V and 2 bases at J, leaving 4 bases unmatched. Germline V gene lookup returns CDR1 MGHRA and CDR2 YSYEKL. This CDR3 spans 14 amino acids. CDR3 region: CASSQGQIAYEQYF. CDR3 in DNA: TGCGCCAGCAGCCAGGGACAGATAGCCTACGAGCAGTACTTC.

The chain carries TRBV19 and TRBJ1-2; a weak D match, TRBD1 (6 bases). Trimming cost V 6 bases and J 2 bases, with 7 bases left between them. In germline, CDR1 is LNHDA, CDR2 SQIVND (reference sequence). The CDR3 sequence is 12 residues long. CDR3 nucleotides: TGTGCCAGTAGAGGACAGAACTATGGCTACACCTTC. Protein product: CASRGQNYGYTF. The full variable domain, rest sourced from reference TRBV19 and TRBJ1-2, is DGGITQSPKYLFRKEGQNVTLSCEQNLNHDAMYWYRQDPGQGLRLIYYSQIVNDFQKGDIAEGYSVSREKKESFPLTVTSAQKNPTAFYLCASRGQNYGYTFGSGTRLTVV.

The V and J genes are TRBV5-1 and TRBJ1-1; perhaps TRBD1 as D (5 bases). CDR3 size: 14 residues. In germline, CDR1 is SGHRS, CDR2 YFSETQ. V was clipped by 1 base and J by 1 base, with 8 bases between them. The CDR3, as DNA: TGCGCCAGCAGCTTGCTAGGGGAGAACACTGAAGCTTTCTTT. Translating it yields CASSLLGENTEAFF.

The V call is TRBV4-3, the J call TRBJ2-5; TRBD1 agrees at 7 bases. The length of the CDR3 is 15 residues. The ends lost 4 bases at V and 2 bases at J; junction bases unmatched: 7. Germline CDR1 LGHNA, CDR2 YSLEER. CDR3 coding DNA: TGCGCCAGCAGCCCCTCCTGGACAGGACAAGAGACCCAGTACTTC. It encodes CASSPSWTGQETQYF.

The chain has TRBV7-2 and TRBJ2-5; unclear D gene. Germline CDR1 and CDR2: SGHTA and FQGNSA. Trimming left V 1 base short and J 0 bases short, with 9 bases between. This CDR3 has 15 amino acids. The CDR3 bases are TGTGCCAGCAGCTTAGGTCGAGGTTACCAAGAGACCCAGTACTTC. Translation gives CASSLGRGYQETQYF.

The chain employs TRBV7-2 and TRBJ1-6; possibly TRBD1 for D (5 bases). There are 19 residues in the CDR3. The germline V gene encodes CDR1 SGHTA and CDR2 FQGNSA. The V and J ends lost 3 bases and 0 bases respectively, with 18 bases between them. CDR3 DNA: TGTGCCAGCAGCTTCCTCAGCGACAGTCATAGCTCCTATAATTCACCCCTCCACTTT. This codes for CASSFLSDSHSSYNSPLHF.

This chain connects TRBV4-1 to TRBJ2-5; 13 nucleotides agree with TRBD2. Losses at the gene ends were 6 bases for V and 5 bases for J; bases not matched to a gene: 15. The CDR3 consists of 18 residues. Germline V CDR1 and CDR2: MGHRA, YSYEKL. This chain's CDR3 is CASSKLAGGPPGQETQYF. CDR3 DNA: TGCGCCAGCAGTAAACTAGCGGGGGGGCCCCCGGGTCAGGAGACCCAGTACTTC.

The CDR3 DNA sequence: TGTGCCAGCAGCGCAGAAGGGACAGGGGCTGAGCAGTTCTTC. Residues: CASSAEGTGAEQFF. V gene TRBV9 combines with J gene TRBJ2-1; 10 bases are a match to TRBD1. Trimming removed 3 bases from V and 9 bases from J; junction bases left unmatched: 6. Germline-derived CDR1 and CDR2 are SGDLS and YYNGEE. CDR3 length: 14 amino acids.

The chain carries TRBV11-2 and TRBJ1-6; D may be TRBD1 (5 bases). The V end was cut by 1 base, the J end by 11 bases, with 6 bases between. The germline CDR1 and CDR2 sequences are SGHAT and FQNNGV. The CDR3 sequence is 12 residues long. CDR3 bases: TGTGCCAGCAGCTTAGTAGGGGCACCCCTCCACTTT. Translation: CASSLVGAPLHF.

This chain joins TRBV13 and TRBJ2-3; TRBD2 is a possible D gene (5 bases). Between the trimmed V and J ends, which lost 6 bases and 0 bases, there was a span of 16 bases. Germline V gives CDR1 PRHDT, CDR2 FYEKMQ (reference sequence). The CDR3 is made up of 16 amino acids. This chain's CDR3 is CASRSSGVVSTDTQYF. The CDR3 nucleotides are TGTGCCAGCAGATCTTCCGGGGTAGTGAGCACAGATACGCAGTATTTT.

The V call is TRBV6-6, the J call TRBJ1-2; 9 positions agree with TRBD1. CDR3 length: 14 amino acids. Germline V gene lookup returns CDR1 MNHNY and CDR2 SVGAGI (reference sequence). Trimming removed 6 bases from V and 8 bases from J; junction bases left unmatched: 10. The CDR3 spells CASRETGGVGGYTF. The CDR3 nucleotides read TGTGCCAGCAGGGAAACAGGGGGCGTTGGCGGCTACACCTTC.

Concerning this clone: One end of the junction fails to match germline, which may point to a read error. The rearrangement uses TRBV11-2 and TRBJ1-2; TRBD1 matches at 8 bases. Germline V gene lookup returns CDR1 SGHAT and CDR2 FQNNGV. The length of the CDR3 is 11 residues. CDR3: CASSPDGTGHF. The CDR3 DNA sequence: TGTGCCAGCAGCCCCGATGGGACAGGCCACTTC.

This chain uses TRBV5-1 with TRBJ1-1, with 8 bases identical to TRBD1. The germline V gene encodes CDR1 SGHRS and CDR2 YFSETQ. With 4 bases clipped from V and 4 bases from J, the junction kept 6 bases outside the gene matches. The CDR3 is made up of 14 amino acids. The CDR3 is CASSPWQGATEAFF. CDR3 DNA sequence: TGCGCCAGCAGCCCGTGGCAGGGGGCCACTGAAGCTTTCTTT.

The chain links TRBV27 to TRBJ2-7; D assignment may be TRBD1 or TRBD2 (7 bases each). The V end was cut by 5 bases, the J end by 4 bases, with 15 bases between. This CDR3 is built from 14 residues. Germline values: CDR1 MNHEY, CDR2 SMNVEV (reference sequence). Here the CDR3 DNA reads TGTGCCAGCAGTCCGACAGGGAGGGGATACGAGCAGTACTTC. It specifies CASSPTGRGYEQYF.

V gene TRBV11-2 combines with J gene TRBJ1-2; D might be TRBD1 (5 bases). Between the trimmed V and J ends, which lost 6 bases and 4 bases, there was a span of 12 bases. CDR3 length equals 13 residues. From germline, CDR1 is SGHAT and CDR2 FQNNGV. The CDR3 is CASSLQASYGYTF. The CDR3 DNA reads TGTGCCAGCAGTCTACAGGCTTCCTATGGCTACACCTTC.

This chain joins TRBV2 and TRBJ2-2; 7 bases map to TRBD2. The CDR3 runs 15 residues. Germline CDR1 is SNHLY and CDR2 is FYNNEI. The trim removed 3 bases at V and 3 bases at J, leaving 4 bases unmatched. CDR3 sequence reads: CASSDERGYTGELFF. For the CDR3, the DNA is TGTGCCAGCAGTGACGAGCGGGGATACACCGGGGAGCTGTTTTTT. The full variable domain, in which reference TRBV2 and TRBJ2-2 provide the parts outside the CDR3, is EPEVTQTPSHQVTQMGQEVILRCVPISNHLYFYWYRQILGQKVEFLVSFYNNEISEKSEIFDDQFSVERPDGSNFTLKIRSTKLEDSAMYFCASSDERGYTGELFFGEGSRLTVL.

Here the CDR3 DNA reads TGTGCCAGCAGTTACGAGGGTGGTAATTCACCCCTCCACTTT. This codes for CASSYEGGNSPLHF. V and J are TRBV6-5 and TRBJ1-6; unclear D gene. V was trimmed by 2 bases and J by 6 bases, leaving 8 bases between them. CDR1 is MNHEY and CDR2 is SVGAGI in the germline V gene. The CDR3 contains 14 residues.

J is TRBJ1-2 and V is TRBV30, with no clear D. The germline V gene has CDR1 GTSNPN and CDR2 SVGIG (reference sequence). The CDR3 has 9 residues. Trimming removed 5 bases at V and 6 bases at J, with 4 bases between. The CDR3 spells CAWDDGYTF. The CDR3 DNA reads TGTGCCTGGGACGATGGCTACACCTTC.